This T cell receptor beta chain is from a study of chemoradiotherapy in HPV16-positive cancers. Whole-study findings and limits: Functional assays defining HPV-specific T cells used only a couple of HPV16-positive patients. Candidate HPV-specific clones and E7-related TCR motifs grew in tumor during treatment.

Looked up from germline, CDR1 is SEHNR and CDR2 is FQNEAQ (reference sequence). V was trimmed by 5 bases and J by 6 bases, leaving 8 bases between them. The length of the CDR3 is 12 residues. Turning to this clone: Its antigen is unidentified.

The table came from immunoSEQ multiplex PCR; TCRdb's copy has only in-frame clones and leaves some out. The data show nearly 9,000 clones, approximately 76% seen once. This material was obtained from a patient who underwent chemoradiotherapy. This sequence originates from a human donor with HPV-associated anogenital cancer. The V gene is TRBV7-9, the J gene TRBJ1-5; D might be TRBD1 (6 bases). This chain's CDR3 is CASSEQGQPQHF. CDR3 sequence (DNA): TGTGCCAGCAGCGAACAGGGTCAGCCCCAGCATTTT.